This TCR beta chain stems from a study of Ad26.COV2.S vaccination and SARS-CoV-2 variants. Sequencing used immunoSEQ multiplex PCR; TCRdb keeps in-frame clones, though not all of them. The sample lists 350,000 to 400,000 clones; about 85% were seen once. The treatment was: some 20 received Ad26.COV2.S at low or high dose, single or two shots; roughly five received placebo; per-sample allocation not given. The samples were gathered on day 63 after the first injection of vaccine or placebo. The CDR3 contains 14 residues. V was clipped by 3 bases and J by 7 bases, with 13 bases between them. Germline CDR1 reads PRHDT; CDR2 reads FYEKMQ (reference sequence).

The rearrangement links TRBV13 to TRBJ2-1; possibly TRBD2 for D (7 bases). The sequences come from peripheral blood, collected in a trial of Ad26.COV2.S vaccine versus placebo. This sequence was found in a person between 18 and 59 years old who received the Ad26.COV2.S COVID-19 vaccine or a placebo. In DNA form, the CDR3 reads TGTGCCAGCAGCTTTAGGGGGGGCCGGAATGAGCAGTTCTTC. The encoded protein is CASSFRGGRNEQFF. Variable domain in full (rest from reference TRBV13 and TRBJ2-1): AAGVIQSPRHLIKEKRETATLKCYPIPRHDTVYWYQQGPGQDPQFLISFYEKMQSDKGSIPDRFSAQQFSDYHSELNMSSLELGDSALYFCASSFRGGRNEQFFGPGTRLTVL.